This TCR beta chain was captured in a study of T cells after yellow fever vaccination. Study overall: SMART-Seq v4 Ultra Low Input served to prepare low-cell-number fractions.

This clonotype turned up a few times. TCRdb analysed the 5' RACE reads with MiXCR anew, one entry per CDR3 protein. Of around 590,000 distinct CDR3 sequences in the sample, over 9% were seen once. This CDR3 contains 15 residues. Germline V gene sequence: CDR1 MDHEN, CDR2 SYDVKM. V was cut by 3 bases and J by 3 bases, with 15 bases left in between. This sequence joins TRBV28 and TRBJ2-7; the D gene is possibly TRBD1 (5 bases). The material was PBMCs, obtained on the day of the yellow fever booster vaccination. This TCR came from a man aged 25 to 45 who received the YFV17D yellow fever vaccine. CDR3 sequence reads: CASSFTKDMFYEQYF. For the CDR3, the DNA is TGTGCCAGCAGTTTTACCAAGGACATGTTCTACGAGCAGTACTTC.